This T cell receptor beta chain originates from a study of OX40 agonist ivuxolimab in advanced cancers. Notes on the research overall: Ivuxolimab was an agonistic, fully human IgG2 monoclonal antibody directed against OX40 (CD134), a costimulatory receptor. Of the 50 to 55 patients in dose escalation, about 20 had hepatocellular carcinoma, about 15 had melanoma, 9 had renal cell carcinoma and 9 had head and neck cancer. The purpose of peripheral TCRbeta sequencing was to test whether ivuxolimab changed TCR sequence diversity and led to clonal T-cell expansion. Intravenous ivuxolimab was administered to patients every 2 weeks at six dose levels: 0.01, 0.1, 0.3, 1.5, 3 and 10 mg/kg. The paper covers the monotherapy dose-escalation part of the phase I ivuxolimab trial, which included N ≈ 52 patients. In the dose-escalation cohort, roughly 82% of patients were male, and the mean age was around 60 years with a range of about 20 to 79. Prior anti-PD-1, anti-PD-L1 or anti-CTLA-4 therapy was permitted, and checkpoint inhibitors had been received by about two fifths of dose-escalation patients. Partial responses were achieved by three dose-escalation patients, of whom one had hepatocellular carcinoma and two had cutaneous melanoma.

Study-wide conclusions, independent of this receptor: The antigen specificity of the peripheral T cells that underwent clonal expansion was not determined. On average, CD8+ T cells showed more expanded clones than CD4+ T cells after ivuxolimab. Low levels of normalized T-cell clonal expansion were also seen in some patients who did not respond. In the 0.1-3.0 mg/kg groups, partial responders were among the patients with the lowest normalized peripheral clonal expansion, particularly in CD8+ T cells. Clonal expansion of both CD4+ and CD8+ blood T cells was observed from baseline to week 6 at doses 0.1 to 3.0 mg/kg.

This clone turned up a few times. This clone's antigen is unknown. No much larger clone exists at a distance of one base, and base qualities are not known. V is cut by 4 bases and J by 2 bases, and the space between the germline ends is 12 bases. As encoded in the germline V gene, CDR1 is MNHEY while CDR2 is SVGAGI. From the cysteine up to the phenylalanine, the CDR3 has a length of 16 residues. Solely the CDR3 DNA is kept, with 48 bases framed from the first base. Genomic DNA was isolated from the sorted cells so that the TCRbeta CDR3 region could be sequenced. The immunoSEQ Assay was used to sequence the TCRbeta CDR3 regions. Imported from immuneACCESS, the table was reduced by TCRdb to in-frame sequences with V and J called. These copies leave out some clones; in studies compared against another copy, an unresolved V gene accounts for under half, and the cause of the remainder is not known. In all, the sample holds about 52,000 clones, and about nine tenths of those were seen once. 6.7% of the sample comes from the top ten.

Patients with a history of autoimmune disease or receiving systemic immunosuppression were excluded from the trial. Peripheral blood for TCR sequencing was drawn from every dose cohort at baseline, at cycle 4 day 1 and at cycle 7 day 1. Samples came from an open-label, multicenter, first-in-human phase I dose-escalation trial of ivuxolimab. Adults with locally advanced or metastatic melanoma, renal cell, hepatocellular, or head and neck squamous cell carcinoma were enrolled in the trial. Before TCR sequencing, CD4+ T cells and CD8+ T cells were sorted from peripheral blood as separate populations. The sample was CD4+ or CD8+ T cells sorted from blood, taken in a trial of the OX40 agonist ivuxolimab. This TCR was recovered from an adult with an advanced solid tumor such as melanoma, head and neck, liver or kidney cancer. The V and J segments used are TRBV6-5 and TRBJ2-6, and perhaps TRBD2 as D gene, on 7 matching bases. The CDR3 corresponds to CASSLGGGAGANVLTF. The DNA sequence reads TGTGCCAGCAGTTTGGGGGGGGGCGCTGGGGCCAACGTCCTGACTTTC.